In this sample, the clone carrying this T cell receptor beta chain turned up a few times. After removal of 0 bases from V and 8 bases from J, the junction contained 19 bases not matched to a gene. This CDR3 is built from 19 residues. Germline V gene lookup returns CDR1 LGHNA and CDR2 YSLEER. This sample was taken from a study of T cell changes during pregnancy in multiple sclerosis. TCRdb's copy holds only in-frame clones and misses some; the assay was immunoSEQ multiplex PCR. The repertoire includes roughly 28,000 clones, about nine tenths of them detected once, and 6.2% sits in the top ten. This receptor was taken from a female donor with multiple sclerosis, enrolled in a pregnancy study. Specimen: CD8+ T cells from peripheral blood mononuclear cells, collected before pregnancy. The chain links TRBV4-3 to TRBJ2-1; TRBD2 matches at 7 bases. The CDR3 DNA is TGCGCCAGCAGCCAAGATCGGGGTGGGCTAGCGGATTTTAGGGATGAGCAGTTCTTC. Translation: CASSQDRGGLADFRDEQFF.